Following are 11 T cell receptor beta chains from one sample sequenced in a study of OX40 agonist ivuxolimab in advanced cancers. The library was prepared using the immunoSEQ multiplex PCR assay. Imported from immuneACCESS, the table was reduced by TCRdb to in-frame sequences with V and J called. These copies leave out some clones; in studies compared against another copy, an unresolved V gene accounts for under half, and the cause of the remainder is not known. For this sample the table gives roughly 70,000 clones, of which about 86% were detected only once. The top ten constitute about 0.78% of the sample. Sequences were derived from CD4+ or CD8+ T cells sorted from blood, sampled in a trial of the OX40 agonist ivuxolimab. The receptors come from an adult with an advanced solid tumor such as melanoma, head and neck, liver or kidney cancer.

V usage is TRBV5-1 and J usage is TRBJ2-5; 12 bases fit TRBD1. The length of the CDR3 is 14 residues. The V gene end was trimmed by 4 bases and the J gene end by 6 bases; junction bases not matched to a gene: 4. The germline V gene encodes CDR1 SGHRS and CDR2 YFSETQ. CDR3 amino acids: CASSTGQGAQTQYF. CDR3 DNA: TGCGCCAGCAGCACGGGACAGGGGGCGCAGACCCAGTACTTC.

The DNA of the CDR3 is TGTGCCAGCAGTGGAACTATAGCGGGGGGGCGGTACAATGAGCAGTTCTTC. This encodes CASSGTIAGGRYNEQFF. The genes are TRBV28 and TRBJ2-1, with 11 bases identical to TRBD2. Germline V gene lookup returns CDR1 MDHEN and CDR2 SYDVKM. CDR3 length: 17 amino acids. V lost 5 bases, J lost 4 bases, and 10 bases stayed unmatched.

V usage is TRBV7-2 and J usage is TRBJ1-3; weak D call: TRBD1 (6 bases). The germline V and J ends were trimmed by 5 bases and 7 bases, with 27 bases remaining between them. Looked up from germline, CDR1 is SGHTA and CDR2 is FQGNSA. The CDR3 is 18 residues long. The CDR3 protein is CASSPSRSRGLLWNTIYF. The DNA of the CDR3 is TGTGCCAGCAGCCCCTCAAGAAGCAGGGGCCTGTTATGGAACACCATATATTTT.

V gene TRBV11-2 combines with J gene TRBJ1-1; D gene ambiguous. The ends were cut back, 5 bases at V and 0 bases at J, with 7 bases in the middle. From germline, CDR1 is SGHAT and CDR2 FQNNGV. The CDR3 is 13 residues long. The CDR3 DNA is TGTGCCAGCAGCCTGGGGATGAACACTGAAGCTTTCTTT. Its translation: CASSLGMNTEAFF.

CDR3 loop: CAISAGVDNSPLHF. As DNA, the CDR3 is TGTGCCATCAGTGCGGGGGTGGATAATTCACCCCTCCACTTT. V and J are TRBV10-3 and TRBJ1-6; weak D call: TRBD1 (5 bases). V gave up 4 bases and J gave up 5 bases, with 9 bases separating them. Looked up from germline, CDR1 is ENHRY and CDR2 is SYGVKD. The CDR3 consists of 14 residues.

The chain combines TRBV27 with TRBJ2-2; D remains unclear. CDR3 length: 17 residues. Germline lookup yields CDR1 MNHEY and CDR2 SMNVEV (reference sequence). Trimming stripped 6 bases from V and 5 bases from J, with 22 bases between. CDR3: CASSPSMTMGSTGELFF. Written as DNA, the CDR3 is TGTGCCAGCAGCCCCTCAATGACAATGGGATCAACCGGGGAGCTGTTTTTT.

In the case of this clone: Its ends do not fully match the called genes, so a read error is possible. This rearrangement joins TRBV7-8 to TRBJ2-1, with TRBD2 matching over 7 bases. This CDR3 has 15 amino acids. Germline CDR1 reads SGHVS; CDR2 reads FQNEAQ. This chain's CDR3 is CASSLRPGGYSEQFF. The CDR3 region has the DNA TGTGCCAGCAGCTTAAGGCCGGGGGGTTACAGTGAGCAGTTCTTC.

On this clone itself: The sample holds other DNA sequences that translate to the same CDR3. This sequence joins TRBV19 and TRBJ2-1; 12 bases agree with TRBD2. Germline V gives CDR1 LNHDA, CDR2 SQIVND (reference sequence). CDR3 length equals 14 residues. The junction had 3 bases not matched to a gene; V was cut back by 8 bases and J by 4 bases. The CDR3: CASELAGGYNEQFF. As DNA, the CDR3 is TGTGCCAGTGAACTAGCGGGGGGATACAATGAGCAGTTCTTC.

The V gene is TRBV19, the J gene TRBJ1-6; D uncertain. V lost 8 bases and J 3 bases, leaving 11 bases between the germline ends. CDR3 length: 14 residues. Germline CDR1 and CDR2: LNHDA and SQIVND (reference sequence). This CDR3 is CASDSGSYNSPLHF. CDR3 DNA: TGTGCCAGTGACTCGGGGAGCTATAATTCACCCCTCCACTTT.

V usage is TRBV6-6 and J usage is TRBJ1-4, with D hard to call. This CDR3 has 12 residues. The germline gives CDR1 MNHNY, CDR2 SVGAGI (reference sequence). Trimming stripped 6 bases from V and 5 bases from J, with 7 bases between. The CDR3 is CASSYPNEKLFF. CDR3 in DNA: TGTGCCAGCAGCTACCCAAATGAAAAACTGTTTTTT.

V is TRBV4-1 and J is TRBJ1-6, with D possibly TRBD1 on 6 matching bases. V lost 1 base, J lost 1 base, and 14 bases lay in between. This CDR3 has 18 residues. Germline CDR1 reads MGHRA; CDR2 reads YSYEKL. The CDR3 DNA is TGCGCCAGCAGCCAAGCCCCGGGGGCCGATTCCTATAATTCACCCCTCCACTTT. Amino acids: CASSQAPGADSYNSPLHF.